This TCR beta chain was identified during a study of blood T cell repertoires in COVID-19. The method was immunoSEQ multiplex PCR; TCRdb's version includes in-frame clones alone and lacks a portion of them. The sample records approximately 300,000 clones, around 90% being singletons. The CDR3 covers 17 residues. With 1 base clipped from V and 2 bases from J, the junction kept 7 bases outside the gene matches. Germline CDR1 is SGDLS and CDR2 is YYNGEE. This TCR came from a man between 45 and 60 years old with active or convalescent COVID-19. The sequenced material came from peripheral blood. The chain recombines TRBV9 with TRBJ2-1; the match to TRBD2 covers 9 bases. As DNA, the CDR3 is TGTGCCAGCAGCGTACGTGTCGGGACTAGCACCTACAATGAGCAGTTCTTC. It specifies CASSVRVGTSTYNEQFF.